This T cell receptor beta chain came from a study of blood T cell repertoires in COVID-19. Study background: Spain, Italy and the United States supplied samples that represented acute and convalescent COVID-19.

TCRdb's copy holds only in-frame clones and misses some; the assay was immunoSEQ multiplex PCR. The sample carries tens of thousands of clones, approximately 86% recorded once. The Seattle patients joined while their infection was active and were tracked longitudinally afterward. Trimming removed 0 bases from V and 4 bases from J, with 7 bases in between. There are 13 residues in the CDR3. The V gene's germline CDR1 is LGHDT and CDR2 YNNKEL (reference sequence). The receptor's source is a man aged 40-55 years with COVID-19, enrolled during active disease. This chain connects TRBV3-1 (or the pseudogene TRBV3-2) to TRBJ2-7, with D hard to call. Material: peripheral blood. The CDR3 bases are TGTGCCAGCAGCCAAGATTTACATTACGAGCAGTACTTC. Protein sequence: CASSQDLHYEQYF.